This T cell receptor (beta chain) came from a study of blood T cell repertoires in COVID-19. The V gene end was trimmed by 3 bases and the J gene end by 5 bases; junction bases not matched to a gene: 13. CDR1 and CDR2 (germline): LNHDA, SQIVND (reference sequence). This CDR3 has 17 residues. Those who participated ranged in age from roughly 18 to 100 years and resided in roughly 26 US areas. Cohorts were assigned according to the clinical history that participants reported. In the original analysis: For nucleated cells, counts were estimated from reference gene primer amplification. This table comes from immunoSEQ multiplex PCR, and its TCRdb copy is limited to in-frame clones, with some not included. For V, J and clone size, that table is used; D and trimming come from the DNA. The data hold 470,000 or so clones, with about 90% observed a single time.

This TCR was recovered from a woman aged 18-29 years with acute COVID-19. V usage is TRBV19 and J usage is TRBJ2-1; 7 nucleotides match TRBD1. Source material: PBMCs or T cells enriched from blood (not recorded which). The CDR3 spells CASSMPRKWTGNNEQFF. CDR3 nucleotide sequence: TGTGCCAGTAGTATGCCTCGGAAGTGGACAGGTAACAATGAGCAGTTCTTC.